These T cell receptor beta chains were read from a single sample in a study of shared clonotypes between healthy human individuals. Profiled with immunoSEQ multiplex PCR; TCRdb holds only in-frame clones, not every one. Here the sample spans 550,000 to 850,000 clones, around 67% being singletons. Material: memory CD4+ T cells sorted from blood. The receptors were sampled from a woman in her 30s in good health. Each CDR3 is given with its conserved first and last residue. The D gene is left open where the match is weak. Size values are once, few and many counts, or a class for expanded clones, and some rows have none.

V gene	D gene	clone size	J gene	CDR3 DNA	CDR3 protein
TRBV5-5	-	-	TRBJ2-1	TGTGCCAGCAGCTTGGAGCCCTTTCGAGTATACAATGAGCAGTTCTTC	CASSLEPFRVYNEQFF
TRBV28	-	-	TRBJ1-2	TGTGCCAGCAGTTTTCGCGGACGCCGGCTTTCCGGCTACACCTTC	CASSFRGRRLSGYTF
TRBV19	-	many	TRBJ1-4	TGTGCCAGTAGTATTCAGGGGATTGGCGAAAAACTGTTTTTT	CASSIQGIGEKLFF
TRBV27	TRBD1	-	TRBJ2-7	TGTGCCAGTAGGCGGGCCGGGACAGTCTCCTACGAGCAGTACTTC	CASRRAGTVSYEQYF
TRBV4-1	TRBD1	-	TRBJ2-7	TGCGCCAGCAGCCCGGGACAGGGAGTATCCTACGAGCAGTACTTC	CASSPGQGVSYEQYF
TRBV30	TRBD1	-	TRBJ2-2	TGTGCCTCCATCGACAGGGTACTTTCAACCGGGGAGCTGTTTTTT	CASIDRVLSTGELFF
TRBV30	TRBD2	-	TRBJ2-7	TGTGCCCTTCGGGTACTAGCGGGCATGGGCGTCGAGCAGTACTTC	CALRVLAGMGVEQYF
TRBV5-1	TRBD1	-	TRBJ2-7	TGCGCCAGCAGCTTGACCCACGCCGGGACAGGGGCTTACGAGCAGTACTTC	CASSLTHAGTGAYEQYF
TRBV2	TRBD1	-	TRBJ1-1	TGTGCCAGCAGTGCACAGGGGCTAAGGTCTGAAGCTTTCTTT	CASSAQGLRSEAFF
TRBV6-6	-	-	TRBJ2-3	TGTGCCAGCAGCCCAGCGGTTACTAGCACAGATACGCAGTATTTT	CASSPAVTSTDTQYF
TRBV30	-	-	TRBJ2-5	TGTGCCTGGAGCGGACAGTGGGAGACCCAGTACTTC	CAWSGQWETQYF
TRBV28	TRBD2	-	TRBJ2-3	TGTGCCAGCAGCCCCCTTCTAGCGGGAGGTTTGGGCACAGATACGCAGTATTTT	CASSPLLAGGLGTDTQYF
TRBV28	-	many	TRBJ2-3	TGTGCCAGCAGCCAATTGTTGGGGCACACAGATACGCAGTATTTT	CASSQLLGHTDTQYF
TRBV20-1	-	-	TRBJ2-7	TGCAGTGCTAGAGTACGCAACGAGCAGTACTTC	CSARVRNEQYF
TRBV4-1	-	few	TRBJ1-5	TGCGCCAGCAGCCTCCCTAATCAGCCCCAGCATTTT	CASSLPNQPQHF
TRBV9	-	-	TRBJ1-1	TGTGCCAGCAGCAAACGGGACACCCCTGAAGCTTTCTTT	CASSKRDTPEAFF
TRBV5-1	-	once	TRBJ2-2	TGCGCCAGCAGCTGGACTCCGATCTCCCGAACCGGGGAGCTGTTTTTT	CASSWTPISRTGELFF
TRBV28	-	-	TRBJ1-4	TGTGCCAGCCAAGACAGCGTTAATGAAAAACTGTTTTTT	CASQDSVNEKLFF
TRBV11-2	-	-	TRBJ2-1	TGTGCCAGCAGCTCAGGACAGAATTACAATGAGCAGTTCTTC	CASSSGQNYNEQFF
TRBV4-1	-	-	TRBJ1-5	TGCGCCAGCAGCCAAGTTGTCGGGGGCAATCAGCCCCAGCATTTT	CASSQVVGGNQPQHF
TRBV19	-	-	TRBJ1-5	TGTGCCAGTAGTCATCCTCTACCCCCACCGCTCTGGGAGGCCGTTAGTCAGCCCCAGCATTTT	CASSHPLPPPLWEAVSQPQHF
TRBV7-9	TRBD1	-	TRBJ2-7	TGTGCCAGCAGCTTAGGTGGACAGGGGGCGGACGAGCAGTACTTC	CASSLGGQGADEQYF
TRBV27	TRBD1	-	TRBJ2-3	TGTGCCAGCAGTTTGTTCTACAGGGGGCAGGATACGCAGTATTTT	CASSLFYRGQDTQYF
TRBV5-1	-	-	TRBJ2-7	TGCGCCAGCAGCTTGGAATGGGGGCCCTCGGACGAGCAGTACTTC	CASSLEWGPSDEQYF
TRBV14	-	-	TRBJ2-4	TGTGCCAGCAGCCAACAGGGAGGCATTCAGTACTTC	CASSQQGGIQYF
TRBV27	-	-	TRBJ2-3	TGTGCCAGCAGTACCGGGGTTTTGGATACGCAGTATTTT	CASSTGVLDTQYF
TRBV28	-	few	TRBJ2-3	TGTGCCAGCAGTCGGACACCAGCGTCTAGCACAGATACGCAGTATTTT	CASSRTPASSTDTQYF
TRBV7-8	TRBD2	-	TRBJ2-2	TGTGCCAGCAGCTCTACTAGCGGTGAAACCGGGGAGCTGTTTTTT	CASSSTSGETGELFF
TRBV7-4	-	-	TRBJ2-1	TGTGCCAGCAGCTTTTTGCATGAGCAGTTCTTC	CASSFLHEQFF
TRBV7-6	-	-	TRBJ1-1	TGTGCCAGCAGCTCGCAGAGGGACACTGAAGCTTTCTTT	CASSSQRDTEAFF
TRBV28	-	-	TRBJ1-4	TGTGCCAGCAGTTTCTTAGGGAAAAGGGTTAGTGAAAAACTGTTTTTT	CASSFLGKRVSEKLFF
TRBV2	-	-	TRBJ2-3	TGTGCCAGCGGGGGTATGGATACGCAGTATTTT	CASGGMDTQYF
TRBV18	TRBD1	-	TRBJ1-1	TGTGCCAGCTCTCTAGACAGGGCGGCTGAAGCTTTCTTT	CASSLDRAAEAFF
TRBV28	-	-	TRBJ1-5	TGTGCCAGCTCCCCTACAATACCCAATCAGCCCCAGCATTTT	CASSPTIPNQPQHF
TRBV2	TRBD1	-	TRBJ1-2	TGTGCCAGCAGTGAAACGACAGGGACCGGTGGCTACACCTTC	CASSETTGTGGYTF
TRBV21-1	-	once	TRBJ2-1	TGTGCCAGCAGACCCCCCGTTCCATTAGCGGGGGGGGTTGGATATGAGCAGTTCTTC	CASRPPVPLAGGVGYEQFF